This TCR beta chain was recovered during a study of metastatic and nonmetastatic thyroid tumors. Study at large: The authors compared repertoires across blood and tumor or nodule tissue from malignant and benign thyroid patients. Whole-study findings and limits: In blood and tumor, TCR beta diversity was reportedly significantly higher in malignant thyroid tumors than in benign nodules.

Nobody among the patients had been given any treatment before thyroid surgery. In its sample, this clone ranks as large (0.1 to 1%). Its antigen is as yet unknown. As handled by the study authors: The study took CDR3 differences across clinicopathological groups and made a distant-metastasis classifier for papillary thyroid cancer from them. Via MiXCR, TCRdb re-called the PCR reads. These V and J calls are TCRdb output, not the study's own analysis. The data contain approximately 13,000 clones, 30% to 35% of them seen just once; the ten biggest clones take up 25% to 30%. This CDR3 has 15 residues. Germline loops: CDR1 ENHRY, CDR2 SYGVKD. After removal of 5 bases from V and 0 bases from J, the junction contained 5 bases not matched to a gene.

The chain joins TRBV10-3 to TRBJ1-1; 8 bases are a match to TRBD1. Sequences were obtained from tumor tissue. This sequence was found in a female donor with papillary thyroid cancer or a benign thyroid nodule (not recorded which). Some clones in this sample may be carry-over from other donors' samples. The DNA of the CDR3 is TGTGCCATCAGTCGCGGGACAGGACTGAACACTGAAGCTTTCTTT. Translation gives CAISRGTGLNTEAFF.